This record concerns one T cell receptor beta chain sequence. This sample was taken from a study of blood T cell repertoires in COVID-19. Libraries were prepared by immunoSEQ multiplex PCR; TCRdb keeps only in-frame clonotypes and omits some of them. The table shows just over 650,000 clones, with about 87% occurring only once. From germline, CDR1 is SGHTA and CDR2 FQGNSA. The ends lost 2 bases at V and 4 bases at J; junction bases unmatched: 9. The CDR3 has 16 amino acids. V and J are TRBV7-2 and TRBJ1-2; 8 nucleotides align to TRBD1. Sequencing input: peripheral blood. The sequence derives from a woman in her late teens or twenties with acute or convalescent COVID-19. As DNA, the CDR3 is TGTGCCAGCAGCTTACGAGAGCAGGGGGCCGTCTATGGCTACACCTTC. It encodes CASSLREQGAVYGYTF.